This T cell receptor (beta chain) comes out of a study of control samples from healthy donors and cancer patients. Trimming shortened V by 5 bases and J by 0 bases, and 11 bases separated the two germline ends. The germline V gene encodes CDR1 MGHDK and CDR2 SYGVNS. The CDR3 has 14 amino acids. The method was immunoSEQ multiplex PCR; TCRdb's version includes in-frame clones alone and lacks a portion of them. The sample has about 42,000 clones; approximately 87% are singletons. The rearrangement links TRBV25-1 to TRBJ2-7; D tentatively reads TRBD1 or TRBD2 (5 bases each). The sequencing input was blood. The TCR was taken from a man aged 60 to 75 in good health. The CDR3 protein is CASSRDGLSYEQYF. CDR3 nucleotides: TGTGCCAGCAGTCGGGACGGACTCTCCTACGAGCAGTACTTC.